This T cell receptor (beta chain) came from a study of human T cells and chemical hapten exposure. Background on the study: The use of 2% DPC on roughly 2 cm by roughly 2 cm of upper inner arm skin constituted sensitization. Patients, largely female, had alopecia areata, totalis or universalis.

Sample time point: pre-sensitization, week 0. Treatment given: therapeutic diphenylcyclopropenone sensitization with weekly scalp DPC. Overall study results and limits: DPC sensitization did not alter TCRs above 1 in 1000 frequency.

Germline-derived CDR1 and CDR2 are DFQATT and SNEGSKA (reference sequence). Trimming took 5 bases from V and 4 from J, leaving 15 bases between them. The CDR3 totals 13 residues. Via MiXCR, TCRdb re-called the RACE reads, giving one row per CDR3 protein. Of more than 300,000 distinct CDR3 sequences in the sample, about 5.1% were seen once. This clonotype occurred many times. Its antigen is as yet unknown. Sample: whole blood, taken in connection with sensitization to the hapten diphenylcyclopropenone (DPC). The TCR was taken from a woman in her forties or fifties with alopecia areata. Some clones in this sample may be carry-over from other donors' samples. This chain connects TRBV20-1 to TRBJ2-7; D is perhaps TRBD2 (7 bases). CDR3 nucleotides: TGCAGTGCTCCCCTGAGGGGGGGTTACGAGCAGTACTTC. Translation: CSAPLRGGYEQYF.